A single sample gave rise to the 25 T cell receptor beta chains below, sequenced in a study of T cell therapy after organ transplantation. Their antigens are not known. The repertoire was sequenced with immunoSEQ multiplex PCR; TCRdb's copy has only in-frame clones and lacks some. The sample yields some 47,000 clones, about 95% seen once. The sequencing here drew on CD8+ T cells from blood, taken before autologous CMV-specific T cell therapy. The receptors were gathered from a human patient who had received a solid organ transplant and had CMV disease.

V gene TRBV7-6 combines with J gene TRBJ2-1, with unresolved D. This CDR3 is 13 amino acids long. Between the trimmed V and J ends, which lost 0 bases and 7 bases, there was a span of 7 bases. In germline, CDR1 is SGHVS, CDR2 FNYEAQ. The DNA of the CDR3 is TGTGCCAGCAGCTTAGCCATTCCTAATGAGCAGTTCTTC. This gives the protein CASSLAIPNEQFF.

In nucleotides, the CDR3 is TGTGCCAGTAGTACTAGCGAGTACACCGGGGAGCTGTTTTTT. Its translation is CASSTSEYTGELFF. V is TRBV19 and J is TRBJ2-2, with D maybe TRBD2 (6 bases). V was trimmed by 4 bases and J by 3 bases, leaving 9 bases between them. CDR1 is LNHDA and CDR2 is SQIVND in the germline V gene (reference sequence). The CDR3 covers 14 residues.

The CDR3 DNA follows: TGTGCCAGCAGCATTCGGGAGACCCAGTACTTC. Its protein product is CASSIRETQYF. V usage is TRBV7-8 and J usage is TRBJ2-5; no reliable D call. Germline V gives CDR1 SGHVS, CDR2 FQNEAQ. V lost 5 bases and J 5 bases, leaving 6 bases between the germline ends. The CDR3 covers 11 residues.

The chain couples TRBV14 to TRBJ2-7, with D possibly matching TRBD1 (6 bases). V lost 2 bases and J 3 bases, leaving 8 bases between the germline ends. The length of the CDR3 is 13 residues. Germline CDR1 SGHDN, CDR2 FVKESK. The CDR3 nucleotides read TGTGCCAGCAGCCAAAGCAGGGGCTACGAGCAGTACTTC. Translating it yields CASSQSRGYEQYF. The complete variable domain, with remaining parts taken from reference TRBV14 and TRBJ2-7, reads EAGVTQFPSHSVIEKGQTVTLRCDPISGHDNLYWYRRVMGKEIKFLLHFVKESKQDESGMPNNRFLAERTGGTYSTLKVQPAELEDSGVYFCASSQSRGYEQYFGPGTRLTVT.

This rearrangement joins TRBV27 to TRBJ2-2; D uncertain. Germline CDR1 is MNHEY and CDR2 is SMNVEV (reference sequence). This CDR3 contains 14 residues. V lost 3 bases and J 0 bases, leaving 5 bases between the germline ends. CDR3 loop: CASSLKANTGELFF. The CDR3 DNA reads TGTGCCAGCAGTTTGAAGGCGAACACCGGGGAGCTGTTTTTT.

V is TRBV27 and J is TRBJ2-3; D not certain. The CDR3 loop spans 12 amino acids. V was clipped by 5 bases and J by 5 bases, with 8 bases between them. Germline lookup yields CDR1 MNHEY and CDR2 SMNVEV (reference sequence). CDR3 region: CASSLRGDTQYF. In nucleotides, the CDR3 is TGTGCCAGCAGTCTCCGTGGAGATACGCAGTATTTT.

The gene calls are TRBV19 and TRBJ2-5, with 8 bases matching TRBD1. The germline CDR1 and CDR2 sequences are LNHDA and SQIVND (reference sequence). Trimming took 6 bases from V and 7 from J; bases not matched to a gene: 4. The CDR3 runs to 12 residues. The CDR3 here is CASRGQEWTQYF. In DNA form, the CDR3 reads TGTGCCAGTAGGGGACAGGAATGGACCCAGTACTTC. The variable domain in full, completed from reference TRBV19 and TRBJ2-5, reads DGGITQSPKYLFRKEGQNVTLSCEQNLNHDAMYWYRQDPGQGLRLIYYSQIVNDFQKGDIAEGYSVSREKKESFPLTVTSAQKNPTAFYLCASRGQEWTQYFGPGTRLLVL.

The chain carries TRBV5-1 and TRBJ1-1; a weak D match, TRBD1 (5 bases). The CDR3 has 14 residues. Germline V lookup: CDR1 SGHRS, CDR2 YFSETQ. V lost 7 bases to trimming and J lost 1 base, with 14 bases between them. The CDR3 spells CASVPGTGNTEAFF. CDR3 DNA: TGCGCCAGCGTCCCCGGGACGGGGAACACTGAAGCTTTCTTT.

The J gene is TRBJ2-1, the V gene TRBV4-1; the match to TRBD2 covers 11 bases. The CDR3 is made up of 15 amino acids. The J segment lost 3 bases and the V segment lost 3 bases, leaving 1 base of the junction unmatched. From germline, CDR1 is MGHRA and CDR2 YSYEKL. CDR3 coding DNA: TGCGCCAGCAGCCAGACTAGCGGGAACTACAATGAGCAGTTCTTC. Its protein product is CASSQTSGNYNEQFF.

This clone is a singleton in its sample. This rearrangement joins TRBV18 to TRBJ1-3; tentative D call: TRBD1 (5 bases). Germline assignment: CDR1 KGHSH and CDR2 LQKENI. This CDR3 spans 15 amino acids. With 6 bases removed from V and 0 bases from J, the gap between germline ends came to 12 bases. CDR3 amino acids: CASSPGTGSGNTIYF. The CDR3 nucleotides read TGTGCCAGCTCGCCCGGGACCGGCTCTGGAAACACCATATATTTT. Full variable domain (rest looked up from reference TRBV18 and TRBJ1-3): NAGVMQNPRHLVRRRGQEARLRCSPMKGHSHVYWYRQLPEEGLKFMVYLQKENIIDESGMPKERFSAEFPKEGPSILRIQQVVRGDSAAYFCASSPGTGSGNTIYFGEGSWLTVV.

The chain combines TRBV7-8 with TRBJ2-5; 12 bases are shared with TRBD1. Germline V lookup: CDR1 SGHVS, CDR2 FQNEAQ. CDR3 length: 14 amino acids. V lost 0 bases and J lost 8; bases outside the gene matches: 1. CDR3 coding DNA: TGTGCCAGCAGCTTAGCGGGGACAGGGGGCACCCAGTACTTC. This translates into CASSLAGTGGTQYF.

The chain combines TRBV2 with TRBJ1-4; D call uncertain. Germline loops: CDR1 SNHLY, CDR2 FYNNEI. This CDR3 is 16 amino acids long. V lost 4 bases to trimming and J lost 7 bases, with 19 bases between them. The CDR3 DNA follows: TGTGCCAGCAGTGGAGGCGGCGGGTGGATTAGTGAAAAACTGTTTTTT. Protein sequence: CASSGGGGWISEKLFF. The entire variable domain, with the rest obtained from reference TRBV2 and TRBJ1-4, is as follows: EPEVTQTPSHQVTQMGQEVILRCVPISNHLYFYWYRQILGQKVEFLVSFYNNEISEKSEIFDDQFSVERPDGSNFTLKIRSTKLEDSAMYFCASSGGGGWISEKLFFGSGTQLSVL.

Notes on this clone: The junction differs from germline at one of its ends, possibly a read error. The rearrangement links TRBV4-3 to TRBJ2-1; D remains ambiguous. CDR1 is LGHNA, CDR2 YSLEER, per germline. This CDR3 region has 17 residues. The CDR3 loop is CARSQDPVAGSYNEQFF. The CDR3 nucleotides read TGCGCCAGAAGCCAAGATCCAGTGGCAGGATCCTACAATGAGCAGTTCTTC.

The chain uses TRBV10-3 and TRBJ2-7, with TRBD1 matching over 12 bases. The CDR3 spans 14 residues. Looked up from germline, CDR1 is ENHRY and CDR2 is SYGVKD. J lost 6 bases, V lost 6 bases, and 6 bases had no gene match. For the CDR3, the DNA is TGTGCCATCAGCCCGGGACAGGGGGCTTTCGAGCAGTACTTC. Encoded protein: CAISPGQGAFEQYF.

The chain is built from TRBV13 and TRBJ2-5, with a tentative D call TRBD1 (6 bases). The J call may not be correct, given that the DNA end is closer to TRBJ2-7. CDR1 and CDR2 from the germline V gene are PRHDT and FYEKMQ (reference sequence). This CDR3 is 13 amino acids long. The CDR3 DNA follows: TGTGCCAGCAGCCAGGGGCTAAACTACGAGCAGTACTTC. It specifies CASSQGLNYEQYF.

The chain is built from TRBV7-3 and TRBJ2-2, with TRBD1 matching 8 bases. The V gene end was trimmed by 2 bases and the J gene end by 6 bases; junction bases not matched to a gene: 2. Germline lookup yields CDR1 SGHTA and CDR2 FQGTGA. The CDR3 is made up of 14 amino acids. In DNA form, the CDR3 reads TGTGCCAGCAGCTTACAGGGGGCCCCCGGGGAGCTGTTTTTT. Its translation is CASSLQGAPGELFF.

The gene calls are TRBV27 and TRBJ2-7, with 11 positions matching TRBD2. The germline V gene has CDR1 MNHEY and CDR2 SMNVEV (reference sequence). The V and J ends lost 5 bases and 2 bases, in that order; junction bases with no gene match: 5. The CDR3 contains 15 residues. The CDR3 spells CASSQGLAATYEQYF. The CDR3 DNA sequence: TGTGCCAGCAGTCAGGGACTAGCGGCGACCTACGAGCAGTACTTC.

The J gene is TRBJ2-2, the V gene TRBV6-5; D remains ambiguous. CDR1 is MNHEY, CDR2 SVGAGI, per germline. V lost 6 bases to trimming and J lost 4 bases, with 12 bases between them. The CDR3 sequence is 14 residues long. This CDR3 reads CASSPWGVTGELFF. CDR3 DNA sequence: TGTGCCAGCAGCCCCTGGGGTGTCACCGGGGAGCTGTTTTTT.

This chain links TRBV15 with TRBJ2-5; tentative D call: TRBD2 (5 bases). This CDR3 region has 13 residues. V was trimmed by 4 bases and J by 10 bases, leaving 16 bases between them. The germline gives CDR1 LNHNV, CDR2 YYDKDF (reference sequence). CDR3 DNA sequence: TGTGCCACCAGCAACTTTTTGGGAGAGGGCCAGTACTTC. This gives the protein CATSNFLGEGQYF.

The chain employs TRBV5-4 and TRBJ2-2; D could derive from TRBD1 or TRBD2 (5 bases each). V was cut by 3 bases and J by 4 bases, with 10 bases left in between. CDR1 SGHNT and CDR2 YYREEE come from the germline V gene (reference sequence). The CDR3 loop spans 14 amino acids. CDR3 DNA sequence: TGTGCCAGCAGCTCTCGGGACCTCACCGGGGAGCTGTTTTTT. This gives the protein CASSSRDLTGELFF.

V is TRBV27 and J is TRBJ2-1; D is undetermined. This CDR3 has 18 residues. V gave up 2 bases and J gave up 4 bases, with 21 bases separating them. Per germline, CDR1 MNHEY and CDR2 SMNVEV (reference sequence). CDR3 sequence: CASSLPPTVSPLYNEQFF. For the CDR3, the DNA is TGTGCCAGCAGTTTACCGCCAACGGTAAGCCCCTTATACAATGAGCAGTTCTTC.

The CDR3 nucleotides are TGTGCCAGCAGCTTCGGGGCGCGGGCATCCACAGATACGCAGTATTTT. Its protein product is CASSFGARASTDTQYF. The V call is TRBV7-2, the J call TRBJ2-3; tentatively, D is TRBD1 or TRBD2 (5 bases each). Germline V gene sequence: CDR1 SGHTA, CDR2 FQGNSA. V shed 3 bases and J shed 2 bases, with 15 bases lying between them. The CDR3 length is 16 residues.

A word on this clone: At one boundary the junction diverges from the germline segment, which might be a read error. The chain couples TRBV14 to TRBJ1-2; possibly TRBD1 for D (5 bases). The germline CDR1 and CDR2 sequences are SGHDN and FVKESK. CDR3 size: 15 residues. The CDR3 DNA is TGTGCCGGCAGCTTAACTCCAGGGTCGGGGTATGGCTACACCTTC. Its protein is CAGSLTPGSGYGYTF.

The J gene is TRBJ2-2, the V gene TRBV10-2; D not resolved. V shed 4 bases and J shed 5 bases, with 8 bases lying between them. Per germline, CDR1 WSHSY and CDR2 SAAADI. This CDR3 comprises 13 residues. CDR3 loop: CASSGSGTGELFF. In DNA form, the CDR3 reads TGCGCCAGCAGTGGGTCCGGGACCGGGGAGCTGTTTTTT.

The chain couples TRBV5-6 to TRBJ1-4; 8 nucleotides line up with TRBD1. V lost 0 bases and J lost 8; bases outside the gene matches: 9. This CDR3 comprises 16 residues. Germline values: CDR1 SGHDT, CDR2 YYEEEE. CDR3 region: CASSLAGSGGWEKLFF. The CDR3 nucleotides are TGTGCCAGCAGCTTGGCCGGGTCAGGGGGCTGGGAAAAACTGTTTTTT.